The sequence of this T cell receptor beta chain was determined in a study of cytomegalovirus exposure and HLA in healthy donors. Per the germline V gene, CDR1 is LNHNV and CDR2 is YYDKDF (reference sequence). The CDR3 covers 15 residues. Concerning this clone: Its matching antigen is unknown.

Whole-study findings and limits: CMV serostatus alone was available as immune exposure information. Prior analysis indicated that the majority of TCR beta V segments exhibited productivity approximately 90% or approximately 30% of the time.

The study ran its PCR with 60 Vbeta and 13 Jbeta primers. TCRdb's table, derived via immunoSEQ multiplex PCR, lists solely in-frame clones and lacks some. In the table there are around 150,000 clones, roughly 78% of which are singletons. It was healthy bone marrow donors who served as donors. Although they were nominally healthy when sampled, donors likely had unrecorded immune exposures. The source is a man in his forties or fifties in good health and CMV-seropositive. Sequencing was performed on PBMCs. This chain links TRBV15 with TRBJ2-5, with a tentative D call TRBD2 (5 bases). TRBJ2-7 matches the DNA end more closely, so the J call is doubtful. The CDR3 protein is CATSRDRGFSYEQYF. The CDR3 bases are TGTGCCACCAGCAGAGACCGAGGGTTCTCCTACGAGCAGTACTTC.